This T cell receptor beta chain was captured in a study of blood T cell repertoires in COVID-19. Study-level information: Samples came from the United States, Italy and Spain, spanning acute and convalescent COVID-19. From T cells, B-cell-depleted T cells, or PBMCs came the material, which was cDNA or gDNA.

The CDR3 length is 14 residues. V was clipped by 1 base and J by 4 bases; unmatched bases: 3. CDR1 and CDR2 from the germline V gene are SGHNT and YYREEE (reference sequence). Sequenced by immunoSEQ multiplex PCR; TCRdb stores in-frame clones only, minus some. This sample has a few hundred thousand clones, with roughly nine tenths found just once. This sequence was found in a woman aged 45-59 years with acute or convalescent COVID-19. The chain couples TRBV5-4 to TRBJ2-3; 7 nucleotides align to TRBD1. Source material: peripheral blood. Here the CDR3 reads CASSLRGGPDTQYF. The CDR3 DNA reads as TGTGCCAGCAGCTTGCGAGGGGGCCCAGATACGCAGTATTTT.